The 11 T cell receptor beta chains below were found in one sample sequenced in a study of T-cell memory formation after mild COVID-19. TCRdb itself ran the 5' RACE reads through MiXCR, one entry per CDR3 protein. This table holds roughly 500,000 distinct CDR3 sequences, about a fifth found once. Material: PBMCs or a T cell subset sorted from them (not recorded which). All receptors derive from an adult woman who had mild COVID-19 (a few samples of this study predate the infection). Cell type and time point are not known.

This clonotype has more than one count but fewer than ten. The chain employs TRBV6-4 and TRBJ2-1; D assignment may be TRBD1 or TRBD2 (6 bases each). The V end was cut by 0 bases, the J end by 4 bases, with 10 bases between. The CDR3 covers 15 residues. Germline-derived CDR1 and CDR2 are MRHNA and SNTAGT. Written as DNA, the CDR3 is TGTGCCAGCAGTGACTCGGGGGGCGATTACAATGAGCAGTTCTTC. Protein: CASSDSGGDYNEQFF.

The V gene is TRBV6-5, the J gene TRBJ1-6; the D gene is possibly TRBD1 (5 bases). V lost 6 bases and J lost 9, with 12 bases in between. Germline values: CDR1 MNHEY, CDR2 SVGAGI. This CDR3 is built from 13 residues. CDR3 coding DNA: TGTGCCAGCAGCCCGGGACCGCGTTCACCCCTCCACTTT. Translated, it gives CASSPGPRSPLHF.

This clonotype came up a few times. The chain is built from TRBV20-1 and TRBJ2-1, with 9 bases lining up with TRBD1. The CDR3 length is 14 residues. Trimming at V came to 6 bases and at J to 7 bases, leaving 10 bases not matched to a gene. Per germline, CDR1 DFQATT and CDR2 SNEGSKA (reference sequence). This CDR3 is CSARLDRGRNEQFF. DNA of the CDR3: TGCAGTGCGCGATTGGACAGGGGCCGAAATGAGCAGTTCTTC.

The chain joins TRBV4-2 to TRBJ2-7; the D is unclear. The germline V and J ends were trimmed by 0 bases and 1 base, with 13 bases remaining between them. Per the germline V gene, CDR1 is LGHNA and CDR2 is YNFKEQ. This CDR3 spans 16 amino acids. The CDR3 is CASSQDQVQRSYEQYF. CDR3 nucleotides: TGTGCCAGCAGCCAAGATCAGGTACAAAGGTCCTACGAGCAGTACTTC.

This clonotype was picked up a small number of times. The chain uses TRBV3-1 and TRBJ1-1; D gene uncertain. The CDR3 runs to 16 residues. V lost 0 bases and J lost 4, with 15 bases in between. CDR1 and CDR2 (germline): LGHDT, YNNKEL (reference sequence). The CDR3 bases are TGTGCCAGCAGCCAAGATTTAGGGCCAGGACCCACTGAAGCTTTCTTT. Residues: CASSQDLGPGPTEAFF.

V and J are TRBV7-6 and TRBJ2-1; either TRBD1 or TRBD2 may supply D (7 bases each). CDR3 length equals 16 residues. In germline, CDR1 is SGHVS, CDR2 FNYEAQ. The ends were cut back, 6 bases at V and 7 bases at J, with 22 bases in the middle. Here the CDR3 reads CASRSPRAGGGNEQFF. The CDR3 nucleotides read TGTGCCAGCAGGTCCCCTCGGGCAGGGGGAGGGAATGAGCAGTTCTTC.

This clonotype was seen more than once but under ten times. The chain recombines TRBV6-6 with TRBJ2-1; 9 bases line up with TRBD1. Trimming removed 5 bases from V and 8 bases from J; junction bases left unmatched: 13. CDR3 length equals 16 residues. CDR1 is MNHNY and CDR2 is SVGAGI in the germline V gene (reference sequence). DNA for the CDR3: TGTGCCAGCAGTCTGGTCGGGGCCAACAGGGGGCATGAGCAGTTCTTC. It codes for CASSLVGANRGHEQFF.

This chain connects TRBV18 to TRBJ2-3; D gene uncertain. The CDR3 totals 13 residues. Looked up from germline, CDR1 is KGHSH and CDR2 is LQKENI. The V end was cut by 4 bases, the J end by 3 bases, with 8 bases between. CDR3 sequence (DNA): TGTGCCAGCTCACTCTCGTTGACAGATACGCAGTATTTT. Translated: CASSLSLTDTQYF.

This chain uses TRBV12-3 or TRBV12-4 with TRBJ2-2; D is unresolved. The length of the CDR3 is 13 residues. Trimming left V 4 bases short and J 6 bases short, with 9 bases between. CDR3 DNA: TGTGCCAGCAGTTCCCGACGGTCCGGGGAGCTGTTTTTT. Translation gives CASSSRRSGELFF.

The chain recombines TRBV3-1 with TRBJ2-7; 12 bases match TRBD2. Germline V gene data show CDR1 as LGHDT and CDR2 as YNNKEL (reference sequence). The CDR3 totals 14 residues. The ends lost 6 bases at V and 5 bases at J; junction bases unmatched: 5. Here the CDR3 reads CASSLAGGLNEQYF. DNA of the CDR3: TGTGCCAGCAGTCTAGCGGGAGGGCTAAACGAGCAGTACTTC.

This chain uses TRBV4-2 with TRBJ2-7; no definite D call. Trimming took off 5 bases at V and 2 bases at J, with 19 bases between the two ends. Germline CDR1 is LGHNA and CDR2 is YNFKEQ. The CDR3 is 16 amino acids. Written as DNA, the CDR3 is TGTGCCAGCAGCTTAACTACCCCCCAACGCACCTACGAGCAGTACTTC. It encodes CASSLTTPQRTYEQYF.